This T cell receptor beta chain was retrieved from a study of patients and donors after allogeneic stem cell transplantation. TCRdb used MiXCR to reprocess the RT-PCR reads, holding one entry per CDR3 protein. The sample has about 89,000 distinct CDR3 sequences, roughly 52% seen once. Material: blood, either unsorted or a sorted T cell fraction (not recorded which). This TCR derives from a human donor who was either an allogeneic HSCT recipient or a stem cell or donor lymphocyte infusion donor (not recorded which). It is not recorded whose cells these are; they may come from a transplant donor.

CDR3 in amino acids: CASSQGSPGNTIYF. The CDR3 nucleotides read TGCGCCAGCAGCCAAGGGAGCCCCGGAAACACCATATATTTT. V usage is TRBV4-1 and J usage is TRBJ1-3; D is unresolved. CDR1 is MGHRA and CDR2 is YSYEKL in the germline V gene. V lost 1 base and J 4 bases, leaving 8 bases between the germline ends. This CDR3 is built from 14 residues.